A single T cell receptor beta chain is shown here with its context. In the source study's methods: Amplification of reference gene primers provided the estimated nucleated cell counts. TCRdb's table, derived via immunoSEQ multiplex PCR, lists solely in-frame clones and lacks some. That table supplies the V and J calls and clone size; D and trimming were determined from the DNA. The table shows 150,000 to 170,000 clones, with 76% occurring only once. This record belongs to a study of blood T cell repertoires in COVID-19. Study-level information: Acute-phase and convalescent COVID-19 samples originated in the United States, Italy and Spain. In each case, the material was cDNA or gDNA derived from T cells, B-cell-depleted T cells, or PBMCs.

From germline, CDR1 is LNHDA and CDR2 SQIVND (reference sequence). V lost 4 bases to trimming and J lost 5 bases; unmatched junction nucleotides: 10. The CDR3 loop spans 15 amino acids. This clonotype originated in a woman older than 75 with acute or convalescent COVID-19. This rearrangement joins TRBV19 to TRBJ1-2; 7 bases line up with TRBD1. Material for sequencing was peripheral blood. CDR3 residues: CASSTTGNLPYGYTF. CDR3 coding DNA: TGTGCCAGTAGTACGACAGGGAACTTACCTTATGGCTACACCTTC.